This note documents a single TCR beta chain sequence. The germline gene is not matched at one end of the junction; a read error may be the cause. The CDR3 has 9 amino acids. CDR1 is LGHNA and CDR2 is YSLEER in the germline V gene. This entry belongs to a study of T cell changes during pregnancy in multiple sclerosis. TCRdb's table, derived via immunoSEQ multiplex PCR, lists solely in-frame clones and lacks some. In the table there are tens of thousands of clones, around 92% of which are singletons. Sequenced material: CD8+ T cells from peripheral blood mononuclear cells, taken in the third trimester of pregnancy. This chain uses TRBV4-3 with TRBJ2-6; D call uncertain. The receptor was isolated from a female donor in good health, enrolled as a control in a pregnancy study. The CDR3 loop is CASSDDSFF. The CDR3 DNA is TGCGCCAGCAGCGATGACTCCTTCTTC.